The T cell receptor (beta chain) under discussion was sequenced for a study of T-cell memory formation after mild COVID-19. TCRdb analysed the 5' RACE reads with MiXCR anew, one entry per CDR3 protein. The repertoire holds 410,000 or so distinct CDR3 sequences, with roughly a quarter as singletons. Germline V CDR1 and CDR2: SGHKS, YYEKEE (reference sequence). The CDR3 runs 17 residues. Trimming removed 1 base at V and 1 base at J, with 16 bases between. Specimen: PBMCs or a T cell subset sorted from them (not recorded which). This receptor was identified in an adult woman who had mild COVID-19 (a few samples of this study predate the infection). Cell type and time point are not known. This chain uses TRBV5-5 with TRBJ2-3; D ambiguous. CDR3 region: CASSLIIISDGTDTQYF. The CDR3 region has the DNA TGTGCCAGCAGCTTGATCATCATCTCGGACGGCACAGATACGCAGTATTTT.